This T cell receptor (beta chain) was captured by sequencing in a study of T-cell memory formation after mild COVID-19. Broader study findings: Day 15 to 85 contracting clones showed balanced CD4/CD8; day 15 to 37 expanders favored CD4+. Second-wave clones peaking on day 37 lacked confirmed SARS-CoV-2 specificity.

Each CDR3 protein is one row after TCRdb ran MiXCR on the 5' RACE reads. Of about 420,000 distinct CDR3 sequences in the sample, 20% to 25% were seen once. Trimming took 5 bases from V and 5 from J; bases not matched to a gene: 9. Per germline, CDR1 SGHVS and CDR2 FNYEAQ. The CDR3 has 16 amino acids. This clonotype was found a few times. Its antigen is currently unknown. The sequencing input was PBMCs or a T cell subset sorted from them (not recorded which). This clonotype was obtained from an adult woman who had mild COVID-19 (a few samples of this study predate the infection). Cell type and time point are not known. The chain is built from TRBV7-6 and TRBJ2-5; 12 nucleotides line up with TRBD1. Written as DNA, the CDR3 is TGTGCCAGCAGCACCTGGGACAGGGGGCATGATGAGACCCAGTACTTC. It encodes CASSTWDRGHDETQYF.